The rows below give T cell receptor beta chains drawn from one sample of a study of regulatory T cells in long-lasting Graves disease. TCRdb itself ran the multiplex PCR reads through MiXCR, one entry per CDR3 protein. The sample lists 250,000 to 400,000 distinct CDR3 sequences; 15% to 20% were seen once. The source was peripheral blood mononuclear cells (PBMCs), collected at new diagnosis, from a patient treated with antithyroid drugs. These receptors were obtained from a female donor with Graves disease. CDR3s include the opening cysteine and the closing phenylalanine or tryptophan. D genes are given only for firm matches. Not all rows give a size; the values are once, few, many and, for expanded clones, a class.

CDR3	DNA	D	size	V	J
CASSSGANQPQHF	TGTGCCAGCAGTTCGGGGGCCAATCAGCCCCAGCATTTT	.	few	TRBV12-3/TRBV12-4	TRBJ1-5
CSVDAPALSEQFF	TGCAGCGTTGACGCCCCAGCCCTCAGTGAGCAGTTCTTC	.	many	TRBV29-1	TRBJ2-1
CASSSGHGEDEQYF	TGTGCCAGCAGCTCGGGCCATGGAGAGGACGAGCAGTACTTC	.	many	TRBV13	TRBJ2-7
CARLAGDTDTQYF	TGCGCCCGACTAGCGGGGGACACAGATACGCAGTATTTT	TRBD2	many	TRBV10-1	TRBJ2-3
CASSLWFSGKDTGELFF	TGTGCCAGCAGTTTATGGTTTAGCGGGAAGGACACCGGGGAGCTGTTTTTT	TRBD2	many	TRBV28	TRBJ2-2
CASSLNAEAFF	TGCGCCAGCAGCTTGAACGCTGAAGCTTTCTTT	.	many	TRBV5-1	TRBJ1-1
CASSWIVGAESYNEQFF	TGTGCCAGCAGCTGGATTGTTGGAGCGGAATCCTACAATGAGCAGTTCTTC	.	many	TRBV5-6	TRBJ2-1
CASSVGTGDQPQHF	TGCGCCAGCAGCGTCGGGACAGGGGATCAGCCCCAGCATTTT	TRBD1	many	TRBV5-1	TRBJ1-5
CASSIVMAATYEQYF	TGTGCCAGTAGTATAGTGATGGCAGCGACCTACGAGCAGTACTTC	.	many	TRBV19	TRBJ2-7
CASSLPGGTNEKLFF	TGTGCCAGCAGCTTACCAGGGGGAACTAATGAAAAACTGTTTTTT	TRBD1	many	TRBV28	TRBJ1-4
CSAYLAGNYPNSYNEQIF	TGCAGTGCCTATCTAGCGGGAAATTATCCGAACTCCTACAATGAGCAGATCTTC	TRBD2	once	TRBV20-1	TRBJ2-1
CASSLWGSEDTQYF	TGTGCCAGCAGTTTATGGGGGAGTGAGGATACGCAGTATTTT	.	many	TRBV12-3/TRBV12-4	TRBJ2-3
CSASDRVGGAFF	TGCAGTGCTAGCGACAGGGTTGGAGGAGCTTTCTTT	TRBD1	many	TRBV20-1	TRBJ1-1
CASSVRGGGEQFF	TGTGCCAGCAGTGTTAGAGGGGGGGGTGAGCAGTTCTTC	.	many	TRBV2	TRBJ2-1
CASSVELAGPIYEQYF	TGTGCCAGCAGCGTAGAACTAGCGGGACCGATTTACGAGCAGTACTTC	TRBD2	many	TRBV9	TRBJ2-7
CAWNLLTSTDTQYF	TGTGCCTGGAATTTGTTAACCAGCACAGATACGCAGTATTTT	.	.	TRBV30	TRBJ2-3
CSARSGLGETQYF	TGCAGTGCTAGATCTGGACTAGGGGAGACCCAGTACTTC	TRBD2	many	TRBV20-1	TRBJ2-5
CASTQQGARKNTIYF	TGTGCCAGCACCCAGCAGGGGGCTCGAAAGAACACCATATATTTT	TRBD1	.	TRBV28	TRBJ1-3
CAISEFPTVSSYEQYF	TGTGCCATCAGTGAGTTCCCGACTGTTAGCTCCTACGAGCAGTACTTC	.	few	TRBV10-3	TRBJ2-7
CASGLGLAANEQFF	TGTGCTAGTGGTCTCGGACTAGCCGCCAATGAGCAGTTCTTC	TRBD2	many	TRBV12-5	TRBJ2-1
CASSIQTGTGAGGYTF	TGTGCCAGCAGTATCCAAACCGGGACAGGGGCGGGGGGCTACACCTTC	TRBD1	few	TRBV28	TRBJ1-2
CSARVRGRAYNEQFF	TGCAGTGCTAGAGTTCGCGGGAGGGCCTACAATGAGCAGTTCTTC	TRBD2	many	TRBV20-1	TRBJ2-1
CASSLAGGDGYTF	TGTGCCAGCAGCTTAGCGGGAGGGGACGGCTACACCTTC	.	.	TRBV7-9	TRBJ1-2
CASSPLPMDSTYEQYF	TGTGCCAGCTCACCTCTACCCATGGACAGCACCTACGAGCAGTACTTC	.	.	TRBV18	TRBJ2-7
CAWSVRSPRQKNTEAFF	TGTGCCTGGAGTGTACGTTCCCCCAGACAGAAGAACACTGAAGCTTTCTTT	.	many	TRBV30	TRBJ1-1
CASSLVRTGGNEQYF	TGTGCCAGCAGCTTAGTTCGGACAGGGGGAAACGAGCAGTACTTC	TRBD1	many	TRBV11-2	TRBJ2-7
CASSRRNSGNTIYF	TGTGCCAGCAGCCGAAGGAATTCTGGAAACACCATATATTTT	.	many	TRBV2	TRBJ1-3
CSAHPPGLAGPQETQYF	TGCAGTGCACACCCACCGGGACTAGCGGGACCCCAAGAGACCCAGTACTTC	TRBD2	.	TRBV20-1	TRBJ2-5
CASSQRGVANEQFF	TGTGCCAGCAGTCAACGGGGGGTGGCCAATGAGCAGTTCTTC	TRBD2	.	TRBV6-1	TRBJ2-1